What follows are 15 T cell receptor beta chains derived from one specimen sequenced in a study of blood T cells in healthy people across ages. The authors ran a second PCR of roughly 7 to 11 cycles using a sample-barcoded 5' primer and a J-beta primer mix. MiXCR was run by TCRdb on the 5' RACE reads, yielding one entry per CDR3 protein. The sample records some 1,800,000 distinct CDR3 sequences, roughly two fifths being singletons. The sequenced material came from blood. The receptors were sampled from a human donor in good health.

The rearrangement links TRBV20-1 to TRBJ2-4; 11 bases line up with TRBD2. The CDR3 spans 15 residues. V was clipped by 6 bases and J by 13 bases; unmatched bases: 17. Germline-derived CDR1 and CDR2 are DFQATT and SNEGSKA (reference sequence). CDR3 region: CSADLAGGLKEEQYF. The CDR3 DNA sequence: TGCAGTGCGGACCTAGCGGGGGGCCTGAAAGAAGAGCAGTACTTC.

This clonotype showed up just a few times. This sequence joins TRBV5-4 and TRBJ2-1; 8 nucleotides align to TRBD2. V was pared by 4 bases and J by 5 bases, with 11 bases of the junction left unmatched. CDR1 and CDR2 from the germline V gene are SGHNT and YYREEE (reference sequence). The CDR3 length is 16 residues. The chain's CDR3 is CASSPRQGSGDNEQFF. The CDR3 nucleotides are TGTGCCAGCAGCCCCCGGCAGGGTAGCGGGGACAATGAGCAGTTCTTC. Full variable domain (rest looked up from reference TRBV5-4 and TRBJ2-1): ETGVTQSPTHLIKTRGQQVTLRCSSQSGHNTVSWYQQALGQGPQFIFQYYREEENGRGNFPPRFSGLQFPNYSSELNVNALELDDSALYLCASSPRQGSGDNEQFFGPGTRLTVL.

The table lists this clonotype with a few counts. The chain joins TRBV20-1 to TRBJ2-1, with D perhaps TRBD1 (6 bases). Germline V gives CDR1 DFQATT, CDR2 SNEGSKA (reference sequence). Trimming removed 3 bases from V and 7 bases from J, with 10 bases in between. This CDR3 is built from 12 residues. CDR3 DNA sequence: TGCAGTGCTAGTGGACAGCCTAATGAGCAGTTCTTC. Translating gives CSASGQPNEQFF.

The chain recombines TRBV7-9 with TRBJ2-4, with D hard to call. V lost 6 bases and J 0 bases, leaving 12 bases between the germline ends. This CDR3 comprises 15 residues. The germline gives CDR1 SEHNR, CDR2 FQNEAQ (reference sequence). CDR3 loop: CASSENISAKNIQYF. CDR3 DNA: TGTGCCAGCAGTGAAAACATCTCAGCCAAAAACATTCAGTACTTC. Complete variable domain (other parts from reference TRBV7-9 and TRBJ2-4): DTGVSQNPRHKITKRGQNVTFRCDPISEHNRLYWYRQTLGQGPEFLTYFQNEAQLEKSRLLSDRFSAERPKGSFSTLEIQRTEQGDSAMYLCASSENISAKNIQYFGAGTRLSVL.

This clonotype showed up just a few times. V and J are TRBV6-4 and TRBJ2-3; 9 bases fit TRBD1. Looked up from germline, CDR1 is MRHNA and CDR2 is SNTAGT. V lost 8 bases to trimming and J lost 0 bases; unmatched junction nucleotides: 6. The CDR3 spans 15 residues. CDR3 loop: CASRRQGGSTDTQYF. In DNA form, the CDR3 reads TGTGCCAGCCGAAGACAGGGGGGGAGCACAGATACGCAGTATTTT.

The CDR3 here is CATNKRDRGSYTF. DNA of the CDR3: TGTGCCACCAATAAAAGGGACAGGGGAAGCTACACCTTC. The genes are TRBV6-6 and TRBJ1-2; 10 nucleotides match TRBD1. CDR1 is MNHNY, CDR2 SVGAGI, per germline (reference sequence). The CDR3 loop spans 13 amino acids. V lost 10 bases to trimming and J lost 9 bases; unmatched junction nucleotides: 11.

J is TRBJ2-1 and V is TRBV10-3, with 10 bases that match TRBD2. The length of the CDR3 is 13 residues. The germline V gene encodes CDR1 ENHRY and CDR2 SYGVKD. V gave up 10 bases and J gave up 8 bases; unmatched junction bases: 8. The CDR3 nucleotides read TGTGCCAGTGCCGGGACTAGCGAATATGAGCAGTTCTTC. This translates into CASAGTSEYEQFF.

The rearrangement joins TRBV4-3 to TRBJ2-3; no clear D gene. CDR1 is LGHNA, CDR2 YSLEER, per germline. The V and J ends lost 0 bases and 7 bases respectively, with 11 bases between them. The CDR3 length is 14 residues. The CDR3 reads CASSQDRRANTQYF. CDR3 in DNA: TGCGCCAGCAGCCAAGATAGAAGGGCAAATACGCAGTATTTT.

This clonotype was detected only a few times. The V gene is TRBV7-9, the J gene TRBJ2-3; D is perhaps TRBD2 (6 bases). V shed 7 bases and J shed 0 bases, with 11 bases lying between them. This CDR3 has 14 amino acids. Germline CDR1 SEHNR, CDR2 FQNEAQ (reference sequence). In nucleotides, the CDR3 is TGTGCCAGCACCCGGGAGACTAGCACAGATACGCAGTATTTT. It codes for CASTRETSTDTQYF.

There are a few counts of this clonotype. V and J are TRBV4-3 and TRBJ2-1, with 8 bases identical to TRBD2. From germline, CDR1 is LGHNA and CDR2 YSLEER. The CDR3 spans 17 residues. Trimming at V came to 0 bases and at J to 4 bases, leaving 8 bases not matched to a gene. In DNA form, the CDR3 reads TGCGCCAGCAGCCAAGACCTCTCCGGGGGGGATTACAATGAGCAGTTCTTC. This sequence encodes CASSQDLSGGDYNEQFF.

This clonotype was counted a few times. The chain couples TRBV6-4 to TRBJ2-7; 12 bases are a match to TRBD2. Germline loops: CDR1 MRHNA, CDR2 SNTAGT. The V and J ends lost 0 bases and 7 bases, in that order; junction bases with no gene match: 4. The CDR3 covers 15 residues. The CDR3 loop is CASSDSTSGGNEQYF. CDR3 DNA: TGTGCCAGCAGTGACTCGACTAGCGGGGGCAATGAGCAGTACTTC.

Only a few counts were recorded for this clonotype. This chain links TRBV12-3 or TRBV12-4 with TRBJ1-1; TRBD1 aligns across 7 bases. Trimming cost V 6 bases and J 1 base; bases outside gene matches: 5. This CDR3 has 14 amino acids. The CDR3 DNA follows: TGTGCCAGCAGGCCCGGACAGGCGAACACTGAAGCTTTCTTT. This encodes CASRPGQANTEAFF.

This clonotype was detected only a few times. The chain joins TRBV11-3 to TRBJ2-2; 8 nucleotides line up with TRBD2. V lost 5 bases and J lost 11; bases outside the gene matches: 10. The length of the CDR3 is 14 residues. Germline CDR1 SGHNT, CDR2 YENEEA. CDR3 residues: CASSPGGVYAELFF. The CDR3 nucleotides are TGTGCCAGCAGCCCCGGGGGGGTTTATGCCGAGCTGTTTTTT. The full variable domain, its missing parts supplied by reference TRBV11-3 and TRBJ2-2, is EAGVVQSPRYKIIEKKQPVAFWCNPISGHNTLYWYLQNLGQGPELLIRYENEEAVDDSQLPKDRFSAERLKGVDSTLKIQPAELGDSAVYLCASSPGGVYAELFFGEGSRLTVL.

The V call is TRBV20-1, the J call TRBJ2-2; D is tentatively TRBD1 or TRBD2 (5 bases each). The V end was cut by 3 bases, the J end by 5 bases, with 19 bases between. CDR1 is DFQATT and CDR2 is SNEGSKA in the germline V gene (reference sequence). The length of the CDR3 is 16 residues. CDR3 nucleotide sequence: TGCAGTGCTAGGCCCCTGTCGGGGCCAAGGACCGGGGAGCTGTTTTTT. Its translation is CSARPLSGPRTGELFF.

This clonotype was counted only a few times. The V gene is TRBV20-1, the J gene TRBJ2-7, with D maybe TRBD2 (5 bases). CDR3 length equals 15 residues. V gave up 3 bases and J gave up 6 bases, with 21 bases separating them. The germline gives CDR1 DFQATT, CDR2 SNEGSKA (reference sequence). The chain's CDR3 is CSARPPGSSLGEQYF. CDR3 in DNA: TGCAGTGCTAGGCCCCCGGGATCCTCTTTGGGCGAGCAGTACTTC.